Here is one T cell receptor beta chain with its context. The antigen remains unidentified. The CDR3 goes on 3 residues after the read ends, and that part is filled in from the germline J gene. Both groups were predominantly of Caucasian heritage. The data stem from a study of T cell clonality in common variable immunodeficiency. Study-level results: CVID subjects showed higher TCRbeta clonality than healthy controls.

CDR1 is LNHDA, CDR2 SQIVND, per germline (reference sequence). The CDR3 contains 15 residues. Equal genomic DNA amounts from CVID and control samples were sequenced. This table comes from immunoSEQ multiplex PCR, and its TCRdb copy is limited to in-frame clones, with some not included. The record shows about 42,000 clones for this sample, with no singletons present. The sequence was obtained from a person between 18 and 75 years old in good health. This rearrangement joins TRBV19 to TRBJ1-2; D remains ambiguous. Sequencing was performed on peripheral blood mononuclear cells. CDR3 DNA (partial): TGTGCCAGTAACCCCAGCGGGAGCGTCTACAATGAC. This translates into CASNPSGSVYND. The CDR3 in its entirety is CASNPSGSVYNDYTF.